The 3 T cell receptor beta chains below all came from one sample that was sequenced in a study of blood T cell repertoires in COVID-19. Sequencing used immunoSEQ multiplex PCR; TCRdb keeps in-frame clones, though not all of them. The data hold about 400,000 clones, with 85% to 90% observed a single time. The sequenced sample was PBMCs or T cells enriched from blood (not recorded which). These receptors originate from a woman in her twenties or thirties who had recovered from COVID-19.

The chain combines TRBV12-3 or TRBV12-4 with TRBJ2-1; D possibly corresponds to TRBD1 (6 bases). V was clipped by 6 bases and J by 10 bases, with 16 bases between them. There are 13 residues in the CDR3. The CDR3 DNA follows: TGTGCCAGCAGCATACAGGGTTCAAGCGAGCAGTTCTTC. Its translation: CASSIQGSSEQFF.

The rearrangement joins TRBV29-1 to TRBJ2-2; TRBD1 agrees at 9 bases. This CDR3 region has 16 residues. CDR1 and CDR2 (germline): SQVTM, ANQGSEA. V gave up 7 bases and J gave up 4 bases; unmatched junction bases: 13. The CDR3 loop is CSAIGPGQGITGELFF. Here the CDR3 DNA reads TGCAGCGCCATCGGACCGGGACAGGGAATCACCGGGGAGCTGTTTTTT.

The CDR3 sequence is CASSHGQGPDTQYF. CDR3 nucleotide sequence: TGTGCCAGCAGCCACGGACAGGGCCCAGATACGCAGTATTTT. The chain couples TRBV3-1 (or the pseudogene TRBV3-2) to TRBJ2-3; 8 bases map to TRBD1. From germline, CDR1 is LGHDT and CDR2 YNNKEL (reference sequence). The CDR3 is 14 amino acids. V was clipped by 3 bases and J by 4 bases; unmatched bases: 3.